The clone carrying this T cell receptor (beta chain) has a count of ten or more. This sample is drawn from a study of patients and donors after allogeneic stem cell transplantation. This CDR3 contains 15 residues. The germline V gene has CDR1 SGHVS and CDR2 FQNEAQ. V shed 2 bases, J shed 3 bases, and the junction held 3 bases outside the gene matches. Each CDR3 protein is one row after TCRdb ran MiXCR on the RT-PCR reads. Of roughly 230,000 distinct CDR3 sequences listed, about 14% are singletons. The sequenced sample was blood, either unsorted or a sorted T cell fraction (not recorded which). This chain links TRBV7-8 with TRBJ1-1, with TRBD1 matching over 10 bases. The source is a human donor who was either an allogeneic HSCT recipient or a stem cell or donor lymphocyte infusion donor (not recorded which). It is not recorded whose cells these are; they may come from a transplant donor. Here the CDR3 DNA reads TGTGCCAGCAGCTTACGGACAGGGGGTTACACTGAAGCTTTCTTT. It specifies CASSLRTGGYTEAFF.